This entry lists 21 T cell receptor beta chains sequenced from one sample in a study of T cell changes during pregnancy in multiple sclerosis. TCRdb keeps only in-frame clones here, not all; method: immunoSEQ multiplex PCR. The data contain some 42,000 clones, about 93% of them seen just once; the ten biggest clones take up 0.5% to 0.75%. Sequencing used CD4+ T cells from peripheral blood mononuclear cells, obtained in the third trimester of pregnancy. These receptors were obtained from a female donor with multiple sclerosis, enrolled in a pregnancy study.

This chain links TRBV9 with TRBJ2-1, with TRBD2 as a possible D gene (7 bases). Germline CDR1 reads SGDLS; CDR2 reads YYNGEE. Trimming removed 4 bases at V and 10 bases at J, with 18 bases between. This CDR3 comprises 14 residues. Written as DNA, the CDR3 is TGTGCCAGCAGCTTCCAGCCGGGGGGCGAGGAGCAGTTCTTC. It specifies CASSFQPGGEEQFF.

The chain joins TRBV7-6 to TRBJ2-3; a possible D gene is TRBD1 (5 bases). CDR1 is SGHVS, CDR2 FNYEAQ, per germline. The V gene lost 5 bases and the J gene lost 2 bases, with 11 bases spanning the gap. The CDR3 covers 14 residues. Written as DNA, the CDR3 is TGTGCCAGCAGCCCAGGGATTCACACAGATACGCAGTATTTT. Residues: CASSPGIHTDTQYF.

The chain has TRBV19 and TRBJ1-2; 8 positions agree with TRBD1. J gave up 3 bases and V 7 bases, and 4 bases lay outside the gene matches. Germline CDR1 LNHDA, CDR2 SQIVND (reference sequence). There are 13 residues in the CDR3. CDR3: CASTGQGDYGYTF. The CDR3 nucleotides read TGTGCCAGTACCGGACAGGGAGACTATGGCTACACCTTC.

The V gene is TRBV5-8, the J gene TRBJ1-5; 11 bases fit TRBD1. The CDR3 loop spans 17 amino acids. CDR1 is SGHTS, CDR2 YDEGEE, per germline. V shed 0 bases, J shed 5 bases, and the junction held 7 bases outside the gene matches. The CDR3 sequence is CASSLALRTGGYQPQHF. DNA of the CDR3: TGTGCCAGCAGCTTGGCCCTTCGGACAGGGGGCTATCAGCCCCAGCATTTT.

This clone came up once. The J gene is TRBJ1-1, the V gene TRBV18, with 9 bases matching TRBD1. This CDR3 is 16 amino acids long. From germline, CDR1 is KGHSH and CDR2 LQKENI. With 0 bases clipped from V and 0 bases from J, the junction kept 2 bases outside the gene matches. In DNA form, the CDR3 reads TGTGCCAGCTCACCACCGGGACAGGGTATGAACACTGAAGCTTTCTTT. It translates to CASSPPGQGMNTEAFF.

This clone appeared once. DNA of the CDR3: TGTGCCAGCAGTTCGGGGCTTAGCGGGACTGGGGCCAACGTCCTGACTTTC. Translating gives CASSSGLSGTGANVLTF. J is TRBJ2-6 and V is TRBV28; 8 nucleotides agree with TRBD2. The CDR3 is 17 residues long. In germline, CDR1 is MDHEN, CDR2 SYDVKM. V lost 4 bases to trimming and J lost 2 bases; unmatched junction nucleotides: 7.

The chain carries TRBV15 and TRBJ1-3; perhaps TRBD1 as D (6 bases). CDR3 length: 16 residues. The germline CDR1 and CDR2 sequences are LNHNV and YYDKDF (reference sequence). V gave up 3 bases and J gave up 0 bases, with 12 bases separating them. CDR3 bases: TGTGCCACCAGCAGGCTGACAGGCAACTCTGGAAACACCATATATTTT. Protein sequence: CATSRLTGNSGNTIYF.

The chain couples TRBV7-6 to TRBJ2-5, with 10 bases identical to TRBD2. Per the germline V gene, CDR1 is SGHVS and CDR2 is FNYEAQ. The CDR3 runs to 15 residues. V lost 7 bases and J lost 1; bases outside the gene matches: 6. The CDR3 DNA is TGTGCCAGCACCATCACTAGCGGGGTCCAAGAGACCCAGTACTTC. It yields the protein CASTITSGVQETQYF.

The chain couples TRBV29-1 to TRBJ1-1; 8 bases fit TRBD1. The CDR3 has 13 amino acids. The V gene's germline CDR1 is SQVTM and CDR2 ANQGSEA. Trimming cost V 6 bases and J 4 bases; bases outside gene matches: 7. In DNA form, the CDR3 reads TGCAGCGTCATTCAGGGGGCAGGCACTGAAGCTTTCTTT. This codes for CSVIQGAGTEAFF.

The V call is TRBV7-2, the J call TRBJ2-2; TRBD1 aligns across 7 bases. Looked up from germline, CDR1 is SGHTA and CDR2 is FQGNSA. CDR3 length: 16 amino acids. Unmatched junction bases numbered 9, after V lost 6 bases and J lost 2 bases. CDR3: CASSSLGTVNTGELFF. Written as DNA, the CDR3 is TGTGCCAGCAGTTCTCTCGGGACAGTCAACACCGGGGAGCTGTTTTTT.

This clone was recorded once. The chain is built from TRBV2 and TRBJ1-2; 7 bases are shared with TRBD1. V lost 1 base to trimming and J lost 2 bases; unmatched junction nucleotides: 7. Germline-derived CDR1 and CDR2 are SNHLY and FYNNEI. This CDR3 spans 16 amino acids. The CDR3: CASSEGLSTGNYGYTF. DNA for the CDR3: TGTGCCAGCAGTGAAGGATTGTCGACAGGGAACTATGGCTACACCTTC.

The chain employs TRBV18 and TRBJ1-5; 11 nucleotides line up with TRBD1. CDR1 is KGHSH and CDR2 is LQKENI in the germline V gene. The CDR3 consists of 16 residues. The J segment lost 0 bases and the V segment lost 4 bases, leaving 2 bases of the junction unmatched. CDR3: CASSLGTGGSNQPQHF. For the CDR3, the DNA is TGTGCCAGCTCACTCGGGACAGGGGGTAGCAATCAGCCCCAGCATTTT.

This chain joins TRBV6-5 and TRBJ1-2, with 8 bases lining up with TRBD1. CDR1 and CDR2 (germline): MNHEY, SVGAGI. V dropped 2 bases and J dropped 5; count of bases not matched to a gene: 7. This CDR3 has 15 amino acids. The CDR3 loop reads CASSYRRDRLYGYTF. CDR3 DNA sequence: TGTGCCAGCAGTTACCGCCGGGACAGGCTTTATGGCTACACCTTC.

The chain joins TRBV7-8 to TRBJ1-5; no reliable D call. The CDR3 sequence is 13 residues long. Germline CDR1 and CDR2: SGHVS and FQNEAQ. Trimming took 1 base from V and 7 from J, leaving 8 bases between them. CDR3 amino acids: CASSLGPRQPQHF. CDR3 sequence (DNA): TGTGCCAGCAGCTTAGGTCCGAGGCAGCCCCAGCATTTT.

The chain carries TRBV9 and TRBJ2-1, with 7 bases matching TRBD1. The germline gives CDR1 SGDLS, CDR2 YYNGEE. This CDR3 is 15 amino acids long. With V trimmed by 3 bases and J by 3 bases, 6 bases remained unmatched. CDR3 in amino acids: CASSATGADYNEQFF. CDR3 nucleotide sequence: TGTGCCAGCAGCGCAACAGGGGCCGACTACAATGAGCAGTTCTTC.

The chain recombines TRBV19 with TRBJ1-5, with D possibly matching TRBD1 (5 bases). V shed 4 bases and J shed 1 base, with 20 bases lying between them. The CDR3 consists of 18 residues. From germline, CDR1 is LNHDA and CDR2 SQIVND (reference sequence). CDR3 nucleotide sequence: TGTGCCAGTAGTAAATCAGGGCCGAGTGCCCGGAGCAATCAGCCCCAGCATTTT. Its protein product is CASSKSGPSARSNQPQHF.

The rearrangement uses TRBV7-9 and TRBJ1-1; D remains ambiguous. CDR3 length: 14 residues. Germline loops: CDR1 SEHNR, CDR2 FQNEAQ (reference sequence). V gave up 1 base and J gave up 3 bases, with 9 bases separating them. The CDR3 coding sequence is TGTGCCAGCAGCTTAGACAGCCGGTACACTGAAGCTTTCTTT. This encodes CASSLDSRYTEAFF.

The rearrangement joins TRBV6-1 to TRBJ1-4, with a tentative D call TRBD1 (6 bases). The CDR3 has 15 amino acids. V lost 6 bases and J 8 bases, leaving 19 bases between the germline ends. From germline, CDR1 is MNHNS and CDR2 SASEGT. This CDR3 is CASRRGGAGGEKLFF. For the CDR3, the DNA is TGTGCCAGCAGGAGGGGGGGAGCCGGAGGGGAAAAACTGTTTTTT.

The V call is TRBV7-8, the J call TRBJ2-1, with 15 bases fitting TRBD2. CDR1 is SGHVS, CDR2 FQNEAQ, per germline. With 3 bases clipped from V and 5 bases from J, the junction kept 2 bases outside the gene matches. The length of the CDR3 is 16 residues. The CDR3, as DNA: TGTGCCAGCAGCTTGGGACTAGCGGGAGGCGACAATGAGCAGTTCTTC. This translates into CASSLGLAGGDNEQFF.

The rearrangement joins TRBV7-2 to TRBJ2-1; D is possibly TRBD1 (5 bases). The CDR3 contains 12 residues. Germline V gives CDR1 SGHTA, CDR2 FQGNSA. V was shortened by 5 bases and J by 9 bases, with 11 bases between the two germline ends. CDR3 DNA: TGTGCCAGCAGCCCTAGAAGGGGTGAGCAGTTCTTC. It encodes CASSPRRGEQFF.

The chain links TRBV2 to TRBJ2-3; 7 bases line up with TRBD1. The germline V gene has CDR1 SNHLY and CDR2 FYNNEI. The V and J ends lost 8 bases and 4 bases, in that order; junction bases with no gene match: 6. The CDR3 sequence is 13 residues long. Here the CDR3 reads CASRTGEADTQYF. The CDR3 DNA sequence: TGTGCCAGCCGGACAGGTGAAGCAGATACGCAGTATTTT.